This entry is about one T cell receptor beta chain. Its matching antigen is unknown. A single record per CDR3 protein comes from TCRdb applying MiXCR to the RT-PCR reads. This sample yields some 850,000 distinct CDR3 sequences, of which roughly 18% are seen a single time; approximately 11% belongs to the top ten. Trimming left V 2 bases short and J 2 bases short, with 8 bases between. This CDR3 comprises 13 residues. Germline values: CDR1 SGHKS, CDR2 YYEKEE (reference sequence). The data derive from a study of response to subunit inactivated influenza vaccine. Study-wide results and caveats: It was suggested by the authors that few new T cells are recruited by each seasonal influenza vaccination.

The source material was PBMCs from blood, sampled more than 4 days after vaccination. The rearrangement joins TRBV5-5 to TRBJ2-7; no clear D gene. This TCR was recovered from a man aged 50 or older who received an inactivated influenza vaccine. The CDR3 DNA sequence: TGTGCCAGCAGCTTTCGCAGTGCCTACGAGCAGTACTTC. Its protein is CASSFRSAYEQYF.